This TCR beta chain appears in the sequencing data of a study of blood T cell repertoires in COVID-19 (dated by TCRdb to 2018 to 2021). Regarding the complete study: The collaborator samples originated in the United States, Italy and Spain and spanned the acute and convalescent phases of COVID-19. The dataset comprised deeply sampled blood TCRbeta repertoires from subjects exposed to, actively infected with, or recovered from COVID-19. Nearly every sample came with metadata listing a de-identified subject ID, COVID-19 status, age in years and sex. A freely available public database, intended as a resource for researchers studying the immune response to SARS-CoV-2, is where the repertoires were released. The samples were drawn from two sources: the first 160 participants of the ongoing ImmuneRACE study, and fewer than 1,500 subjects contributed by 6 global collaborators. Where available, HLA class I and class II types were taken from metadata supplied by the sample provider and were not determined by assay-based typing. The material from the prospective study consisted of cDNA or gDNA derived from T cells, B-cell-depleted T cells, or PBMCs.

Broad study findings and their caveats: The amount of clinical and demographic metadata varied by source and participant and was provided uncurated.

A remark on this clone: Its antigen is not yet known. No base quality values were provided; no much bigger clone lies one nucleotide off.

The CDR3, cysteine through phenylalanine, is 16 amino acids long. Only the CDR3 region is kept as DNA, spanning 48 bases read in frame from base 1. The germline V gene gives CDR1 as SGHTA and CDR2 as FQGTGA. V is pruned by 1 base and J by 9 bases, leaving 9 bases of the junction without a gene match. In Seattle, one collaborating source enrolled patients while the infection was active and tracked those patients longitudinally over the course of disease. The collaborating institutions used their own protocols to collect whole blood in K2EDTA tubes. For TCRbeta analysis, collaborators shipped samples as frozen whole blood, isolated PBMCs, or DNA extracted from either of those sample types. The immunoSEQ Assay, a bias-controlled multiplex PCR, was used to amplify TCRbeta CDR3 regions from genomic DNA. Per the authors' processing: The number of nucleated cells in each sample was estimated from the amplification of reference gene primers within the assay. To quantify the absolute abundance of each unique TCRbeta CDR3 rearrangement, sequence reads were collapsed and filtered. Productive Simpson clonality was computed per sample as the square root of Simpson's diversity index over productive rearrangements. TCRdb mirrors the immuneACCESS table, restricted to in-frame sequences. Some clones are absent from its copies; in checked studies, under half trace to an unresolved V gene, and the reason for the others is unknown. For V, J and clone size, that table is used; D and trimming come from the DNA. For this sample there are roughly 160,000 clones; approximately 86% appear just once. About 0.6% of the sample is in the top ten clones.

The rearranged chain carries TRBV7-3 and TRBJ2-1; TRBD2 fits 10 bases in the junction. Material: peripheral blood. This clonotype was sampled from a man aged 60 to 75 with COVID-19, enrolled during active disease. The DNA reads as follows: TGTGCCAGCAGCTTAAGGCTAGCGGGAGTGGCGGGTGAGCAGTTCTTC. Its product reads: CASSLRLAGVAGEQFF.